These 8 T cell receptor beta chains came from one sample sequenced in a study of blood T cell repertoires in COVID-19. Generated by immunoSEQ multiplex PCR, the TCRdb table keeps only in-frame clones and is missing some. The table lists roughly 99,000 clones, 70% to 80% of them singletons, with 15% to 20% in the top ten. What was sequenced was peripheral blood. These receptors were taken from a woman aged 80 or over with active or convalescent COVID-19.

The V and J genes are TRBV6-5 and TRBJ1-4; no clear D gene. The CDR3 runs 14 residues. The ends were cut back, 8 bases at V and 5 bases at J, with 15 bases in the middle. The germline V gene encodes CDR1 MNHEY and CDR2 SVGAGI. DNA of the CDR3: TGTGCCAGCCAGATCGATCGAGGAAATGAAAAACTGTTTTTT. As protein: CASQIDRGNEKLFF.

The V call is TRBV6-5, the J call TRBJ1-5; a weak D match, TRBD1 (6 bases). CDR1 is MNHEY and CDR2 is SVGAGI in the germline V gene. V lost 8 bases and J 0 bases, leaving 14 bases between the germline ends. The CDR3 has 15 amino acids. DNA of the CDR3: TGTGCCAGCGGGTGGACAGCCGATAGCAATCAGCCCCAGCATTTT. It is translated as CASGWTADSNQPQHF.

The CDR3, as DNA: TGTGCCAGCAGTGCTAGCCCTAGCACAGATACGCAGTATTTT. It is translated as CASSASPSTDTQYF. V and J are TRBV25-1 and TRBJ2-3; D might be TRBD2 (5 bases). The V gene's germline CDR1 is MGHDK and CDR2 SYGVNS. The ends were cut back, 4 bases at V and 0 bases at J, with 8 bases in the middle. The CDR3 runs to 14 residues.

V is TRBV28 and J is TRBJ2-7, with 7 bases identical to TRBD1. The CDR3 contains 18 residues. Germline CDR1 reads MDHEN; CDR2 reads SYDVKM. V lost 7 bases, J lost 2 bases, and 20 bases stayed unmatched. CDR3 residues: CASTPRDRLTRTTYEQYF. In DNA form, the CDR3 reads TGTGCCAGCACCCCCCGGGACAGACTGACCAGAACCACCTACGAGCAGTACTTC. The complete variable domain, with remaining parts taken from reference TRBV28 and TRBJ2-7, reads DVKVTQSSRYLVKRTGEKVFLECVQDMDHENMFWYRQDPGLGLRLIYFSYDVKMKEKGDIPEGYSVSREKKERFSLILESASTNQTSMYLCASTPRDRLTRTTYEQYFGPGTRLTVT.

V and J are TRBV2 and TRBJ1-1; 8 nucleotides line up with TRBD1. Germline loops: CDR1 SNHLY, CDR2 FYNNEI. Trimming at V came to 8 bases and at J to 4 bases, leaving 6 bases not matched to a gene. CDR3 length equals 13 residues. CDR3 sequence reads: CASRDRSGTEAFF. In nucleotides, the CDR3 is TGTGCCAGCCGGGACAGGTCAGGCACTGAAGCTTTCTTT.

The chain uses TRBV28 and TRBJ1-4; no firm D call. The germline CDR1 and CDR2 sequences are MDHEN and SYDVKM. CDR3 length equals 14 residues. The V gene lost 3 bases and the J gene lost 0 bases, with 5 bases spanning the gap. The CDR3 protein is CASSFPTTNEKLFF. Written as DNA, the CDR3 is TGTGCCAGCAGTTTTCCCACAACTAATGAAAAACTGTTTTTT.

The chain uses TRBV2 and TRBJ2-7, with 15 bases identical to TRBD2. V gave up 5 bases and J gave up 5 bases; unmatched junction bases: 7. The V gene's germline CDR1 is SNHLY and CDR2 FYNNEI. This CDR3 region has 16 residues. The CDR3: CASSWGLAGGYDEQYF. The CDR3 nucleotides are TGTGCCAGCAGTTGGGGACTAGCGGGAGGATACGACGAGCAGTACTTC.

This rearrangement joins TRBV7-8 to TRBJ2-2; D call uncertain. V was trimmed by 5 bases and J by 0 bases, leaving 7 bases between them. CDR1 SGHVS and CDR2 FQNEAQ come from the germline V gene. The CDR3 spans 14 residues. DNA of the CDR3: TGTGCCAGCAGCCCCCTCGCGAACACCGGGGAGCTGTTTTTT. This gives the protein CASSPLANTGELFF.